Included here is one T cell receptor (beta chain) sequence, with context. This specimen includes other DNA sequences encoding the same CDR3. Single viable CD3+CD4+CD8-CD45RO+ cells were sorted as the memory CD4+ T cells. CMV serostatus came from serum IgG against pp150, pp28, p38, p52. Total CD4+ T cells were enriched by CD4 positive selection. The data belong to a study of memory CD4+ T cells and cytomegalovirus serostatus. Study-wide background: This sample comes from healthy Belgian adults, roughly nine CMV seropositive, some 22 seronegative.

Trimming removed 0 bases at V and 7 bases at J, with 4 bases between. The CDR3 covers 12 residues. CDR1 is SGDLS, CDR2 YYNGEE, per germline. TCRdb's table, derived via immunoSEQ multiplex PCR, lists solely in-frame clones and lacks some. This sample has roughly 84,000 clones, with 65% to 85% found just once. Input material: memory CD4+ T cells from blood. The receptor comes from an adult in good health and CMV-seronegative. The chain combines TRBV9 with TRBJ2-2; D is unclear. The CDR3 loop is CASSVVNGELFF. In DNA form, the CDR3 reads TGTGCCAGCAGCGTAGTCAACGGGGAGCTGTTTTTT. The full variable domain, with the rest looked up from reference TRBV9 and TRBJ2-2, is DSGVTQTPKHLITATGQRVTLRCSPRSGDLSVYWYQQSLDQGLQFLIQYYNGEERAKGNILERFSAQQFPDLHSELNLSSLELGDSALYFCASSVVNGELFFGEGSRLTVL.